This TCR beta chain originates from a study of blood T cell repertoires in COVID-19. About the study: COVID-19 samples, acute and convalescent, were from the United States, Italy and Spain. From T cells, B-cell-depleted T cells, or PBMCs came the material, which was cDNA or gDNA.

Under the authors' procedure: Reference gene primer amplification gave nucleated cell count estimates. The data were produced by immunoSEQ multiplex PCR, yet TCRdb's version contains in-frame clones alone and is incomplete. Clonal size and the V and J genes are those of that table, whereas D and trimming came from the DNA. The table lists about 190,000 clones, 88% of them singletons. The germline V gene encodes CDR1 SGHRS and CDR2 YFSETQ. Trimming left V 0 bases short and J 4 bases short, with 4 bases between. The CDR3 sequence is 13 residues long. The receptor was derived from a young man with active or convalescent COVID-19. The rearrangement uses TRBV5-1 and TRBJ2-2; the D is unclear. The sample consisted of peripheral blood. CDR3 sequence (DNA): TGCGCCAGCAGCTTGGCCTCCACCGGGGAGCTGTTTTTT. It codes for CASSLASTGELFF.